This T cell receptor beta chain derives from a study of blood T cell repertoires in COVID-19. At the level of the study: Donors of Cohort 3 who recovered were those that had two negative PCRs, clearance, or symptom resolution. Acute and convalescent COVID-19 specimens originated in the United States, Italy and Spain.

The V and J ends lost 4 bases and 4 bases, in that order; junction bases with no gene match: 1. There are 13 residues in the CDR3. Profiled with immunoSEQ multiplex PCR; TCRdb holds only in-frame clones, not every one. Of 200,000 to 250,000 clones listed, around 85% are singletons. This chain links TRBV12-3 or TRBV12-4 with TRBJ1-3; 7 nucleotides line up with TRBD1. This clonotype originated in a woman in her 50s in a cohort exposed to, infected with or recovered from COVID-19 (not recorded which). Material: PBMCs or T cells enriched from blood (not recorded which). The CDR3 sequence is CASSWGQGNTIYF. DNA of the CDR3: TGTGCCAGCAGTTGGGGACAGGGAAACACCATATATTTT.